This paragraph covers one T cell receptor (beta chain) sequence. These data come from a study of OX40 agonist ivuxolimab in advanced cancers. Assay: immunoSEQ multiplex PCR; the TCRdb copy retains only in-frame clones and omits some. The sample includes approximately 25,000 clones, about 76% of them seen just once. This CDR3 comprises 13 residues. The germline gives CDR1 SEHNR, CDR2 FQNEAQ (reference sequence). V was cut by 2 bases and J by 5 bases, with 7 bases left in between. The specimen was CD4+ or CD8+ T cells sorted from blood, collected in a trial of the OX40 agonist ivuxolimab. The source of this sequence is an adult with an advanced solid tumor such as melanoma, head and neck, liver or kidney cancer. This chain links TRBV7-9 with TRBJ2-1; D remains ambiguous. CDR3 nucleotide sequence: TGTGCCAGCAGCTTACACGACGACAATGAGCAGTTCTTC. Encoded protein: CASSLHDDNEQFF. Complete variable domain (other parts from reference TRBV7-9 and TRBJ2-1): DTGVSQNPRHKITKRGQNVTFRCDPISEHNRLYWYRQTLGQGPEFLTYFQNEAQLEKSRLLSDRFSAERPKGSFSTLEIQRTEQGDSAMYLCASSLHDDNEQFFGPGTRLTVL.